This is a list of T cell receptor beta chains from one sample in a study of persistence of HIV-infected CD4 T cells. Repertoires were generated with immunoSEQ multiplex PCR, while TCRdb's copy carries only in-frame clones and drops some. The sample includes about 48,000 clones, around 75% of them seen just once. No antigens are known for them. The sequences come from CD4+ T cells sorted from PBMCs after roughly 17-hour stimulation, collected from a patient who received antiretroviral therapy. These receptors all stem from an adult man with HIV who was CMV-seropositive. Each CDR3 is given with its conserved first and last residue. D genes are given only for firm matches. Clone size is given for some rows only: seen once, a few or many times, or a class if the clone is expanded.

size: -
D: -
J: TRBJ2-3
V: TRBV19
CDR3: CAIEVADTQYF
DNA: TGTGCCATTGAGGTAGCAGATACGCAGTATTTT

size: -
D: -
J: TRBJ1-1
V: TRBV4-1
CDR3: CASSSPVGTEAFF
DNA: TGCGCCAGCAGTTCCCCAGTGGGAACTGAAGCTTTCTTT

size: -
D: -
J: TRBJ1-6
V: TRBV6-5
CDR3: CASSPRQGSQSPLHF
DNA: TGTGCCAGCAGTCCCCGGCAGGGGAGTCAATCACCCCTCCACTTT

size: -
D: -
J: TRBJ1-3
V: TRBV7-2
CDR3: CASSLDGLSGNTIYF
DNA: TGTGCCAGCAGCCTGGACGGACTCTCTGGAAACACCATATATTTT

size: -
D: -
J: TRBJ2-7
V: TRBV6-2/TRBV6-3
CDR3: CASSDRGLGYEQYF
DNA: TGTGCCAGCAGTGACAGAGGTTTGGGGTACGAGCAGTACTTC

size: -
D: -
J: TRBJ2-1
V: TRBV6-4
CDR3: CASSLESGNEQFF
DNA: TGTGCCAGCAGTCTTGAATCCGGCAATGAGCAGTTCTTC

size: -
D: TRBD2
J: TRBJ2-1
V: TRBV27
CDR3: CASSPRPGLAGVNEQFF
DNA: TGTGCCAGCAGTCCGCGTCCGGGACTAGCGGGAGTCAATGAGCAGTTCTTC

size: few
D: -
J: TRBJ1-2
V: TRBV30
CDR3: CAWSRGGAGYGYTF
DNA: TGTGCCTGGAGTAGGGGGGGCGCGGGCTATGGCTACACCTTC

size: once
D: -
J: TRBJ2-7
V: TRBV5-4
CDR3: CASSLDSRAYEQYF
DNA: TGTGCCAGCAGTCTGGACAGCAGAGCCTACGAGCAGTACTTC

size: -
D: -
J: TRBJ1-5
V: TRBV15
CDR3: CATSIGGQPQHF
DNA: TGTGCCACCAGCATTGGGGGTCAGCCCCAGCATTTT

size: -
D: -
J: TRBJ2-5
V: TRBV20-1
CDR3: CSARVRETQYF
DNA: TGCAGTGCTAGAGTAAGGGAGACCCAGTACTTC

size: -
D: TRBD1
J: TRBJ2-5
V: TRBV19
CDR3: CASSARDRGAETQYF
DNA: TGTGCCAGTAGTGCCCGGGACAGGGGGGCCGAGACCCAGTACTTC

size: -
D: TRBD1
J: TRBJ1-1
V: TRBV18
CDR3: CASSKSGTGVNTEAFF
DNA: TGTGCCAGCTCAAAATCCGGGACAGGGGTCAACACTGAAGCTTTCTTT

size: once
D: -
J: TRBJ1-2
V: TRBV7-2
CDR3: CASSFQGQGGYTF
DNA: TGTGCCAGCAGCTTCCAGGGGCAGGGTGGCTACACCTTC